The next 18 T cell receptor beta chains were all read from a single sample in a study of shared clonotypes between healthy human individuals (dated by TCRdb to the early 2020s). Library generation was performed with the immunoSEQ multiplex PCR assay. Held by TCRdb, this immuneACCESS table contains in-frame sequences only and omits some clones. Under half of the omission traces to an unresolved V gene where checked; the cause of the rest is unknown. This sample lists hundreds of thousands of clones; around 96% were detected once. 0.11% of the sample belongs to the ten largest clones. CD8 naive samples were CD45RO-negative cells positively selected for CCR7, giving a CD45RA+CCR7+ population that excluded TemRA cells. The source material was naive CD8+ T cells sorted from blood. This specimen's cell subset or site label, interpreted: CD45RA+CCR7+. The receptors shown here come from a woman aged 25 to 45 in good health.

The chain links TRBV11-1 to TRBJ1-2; 11 nucleotides line up with TRBD1. V lost 0 bases, J lost 8 bases, and 5 bases stayed unmatched. The CDR3 sequence is 15 residues long. Germline V gives CDR1 SGHAT, CDR2 FQDESV (reference sequence). CDR3 coding DNA: TGTGCCAGCAGCTTAGCGCGGGGACAGGGGGACGGCTACACCTTC. It is translated as CASSLARGQGDGYTF.

The chain couples TRBV9 to TRBJ2-7; no clear D. Germline assignment: CDR1 SGDLS and CDR2 YYNGEE. There are 15 residues in the CDR3. The V end lost 1 base, the J end lost 1 base, and 12 bases lay between the germline ends. The CDR3 is CASSVTVGVSYEQYF. The CDR3 bases are TGTGCCAGCAGCGTAACCGTAGGAGTATCCTACGAGCAGTACTTC.

The chain uses TRBV15 and TRBJ2-7; TRBD2 aligns across 11 bases. The CDR3 runs 15 residues. With V trimmed by 4 bases and J by 5 bases, 7 bases remained unmatched. From germline, CDR1 is LNHNV and CDR2 YYDKDF (reference sequence). The CDR3 DNA is TGTGCCACCAGCACCTCCGGGACTAGCGGAAACGAGCAGTACTTC. The encoded protein is CATSTSGTSGNEQYF.

The rearrangement uses TRBV5-4 and TRBJ1-2; 8 nucleotides line up with TRBD1. CDR3 length: 13 amino acids. J lost 8 bases, V lost 4 bases, and 7 bases had no gene match. Looked up from germline, CDR1 is SGHNT and CDR2 is YYREEE (reference sequence). This CDR3 is CASSVDRARGYTF. Written as DNA, the CDR3 is TGTGCCAGCAGCGTGGACAGGGCACGGGGCTACACCTTC.

This chain joins TRBV6-1 and TRBJ1-1; possible D gene TRBD1, 5 bases. The CDR3 contains 15 residues. Germline-derived CDR1 and CDR2 are MNHNS and SASEGT. V was trimmed by 0 bases and J by 4 bases, leaving 12 bases between them. CDR3 sequence: CASSEAQGWRTEAFF. The CDR3 DNA is TGTGCCAGCAGTGAAGCCCAGGGCTGGCGCACTGAAGCTTTCTTT.

The chain carries TRBV5-1 and TRBJ2-3; TRBD1 aligns across 9 bases. The germline gives CDR1 SGHRS, CDR2 YFSETQ. CDR3 length: 15 residues. With V trimmed by 3 bases and J by 4 bases, 6 bases remained unmatched. Here the CDR3 reads CASSSNRGRADTQYF. The CDR3 region has the DNA TGCGCCAGCAGCTCGAACAGGGGGCGGGCAGATACGCAGTATTTT. The variable domain in full, with the rest retrieved from reference TRBV5-1 and TRBJ2-3, is KAGVTQTPRYLIKTRGQQVTLSCSPISGHRSVSWYQQTPGQGLQFLFEYFSETQRNKGNFPGRFSGRQFSNSRSEMNVSTLELGDSALYLCASSSNRGRADTQYFGPGTRLTVL.

This sequence joins TRBV7-9 and TRBJ2-7, with a weak D call TRBD2 (5 bases). Trimming pared 5 bases from V and 1 base from J, leaving 24 bases between. The germline gives CDR1 SEHNR, CDR2 FQNEAQ (reference sequence). This CDR3 contains 18 residues. CDR3 nucleotide sequence: TGTGCCAGCAGCGGCTTAGGCGTGGCGGAGGCGGATTCCTACGAGCAGTACTTC. Its translation is CASSGLGVAEADSYEQYF.

The chain combines TRBV21-1 with TRBJ2-3; TRBD2, as called in the table, went unchecked against the DNA. TRBV21-1 constitutes a pseudogene. This CDR3 is built from 18 residues. CDR3 in amino acids: CASSKRKGGTFSTDTQYF. CDR3 bases: TGTGCCAGCAGCAAACGTAAGGGCGGGACCTTTAGCACAGATACGCAGTATTTT.

The J gene is TRBJ2-1, the V gene TRBV2, with 8 positions matching TRBD1. The length of the CDR3 is 14 residues. V dropped 2 bases and J dropped 5; count of bases not matched to a gene: 2. CDR1 and CDR2 (germline): SNHLY, FYNNEI. The CDR3 DNA is TGTGCCAGCAGTGAAAGACAGGGGAACAATGAGCAGTTCTTC. Amino acid sequence: CASSERQGNNEQFF.

The CDR3 protein is CASRTYNEQFF. The CDR3 DNA follows: TGTGCCAGCAGGACCTACAATGAGCAGTTCTTC. The chain has TRBV5-4 and TRBJ2-1; the D is unclear. CDR3 length: 11 residues. CDR1 SGHNT and CDR2 YYREEE come from the germline V gene (reference sequence). V was shortened by 5 bases and J by 2 bases, with 2 bases between the two germline ends.

V and J are TRBV27 and TRBJ2-7; D call uncertain. Deletions cut 6 bases from V and 0 bases from J, with 15 bases between. The germline V gene has CDR1 MNHEY and CDR2 SMNVEV (reference sequence). This CDR3 spans 15 amino acids. The CDR3 spells CASRTRKSYSYEQYF. Written as DNA, the CDR3 is TGTGCCAGCAGAACCAGGAAATCGTACTCCTACGAGCAGTACTTC.

The rearrangement joins TRBV29-1 to TRBJ2-1; the D gene is possibly TRBD2 (5 bases). Trimming took off 7 bases at V and 8 bases at J, with 18 bases between the two ends. The CDR3 loop spans 13 amino acids. CDR1 and CDR2 (germline): SQVTM, ANQGSEA. The CDR3 region is CSETTSASHEQFF. CDR3 nucleotide sequence: TGCAGCGAGACCACTTCGGCTAGCCATGAGCAGTTCTTC.

The V call is TRBV4-1, the J call TRBJ2-3; 8 positions match TRBD1. Germline CDR1 is MGHRA and CDR2 is YSYEKL. This CDR3 has 15 residues. The junction had 8 bases not matched to a gene; V was cut back by 2 bases and J by 7 bases. The CDR3 spells CASSQIGTGENTQYF. The CDR3 DNA reads TGCGCCAGCAGCCAAATCGGGACAGGCGAGAATACGCAGTATTTT.

The V call is TRBV28, the J call TRBJ2-1; TRBD1 is a possible D gene (5 bases). Trimming cost V 7 bases and J 0 bases, with 16 bases left between them. This CDR3 has 16 residues. The germline CDR1 and CDR2 sequences are MDHEN and SYDVKM. CDR3 region: CASIFSVTDSYNEQFF. The CDR3, as DNA: TGTGCCAGCATTTTTAGTGTGACAGACTCCTACAATGAGCAGTTCTTC.

A note on this clone: At the DNA level, this CDR3 is encoded by other sequences in the same sample as well. The chain recombines TRBV13 with TRBJ2-7; 9 bases agree with TRBD2. Germline CDR1 PRHDT, CDR2 FYEKMQ (reference sequence). The CDR3 spans 15 residues. The V gene end was trimmed by 0 bases and the J gene end by 2 bases; junction bases not matched to a gene: 2. The CDR3 protein is CASSLGLAGTYEQYF. The CDR3 DNA reads as TGTGCCAGCAGCTTAGGCCTAGCGGGAACCTACGAGCAGTACTTC.

V usage is TRBV11-2 and J usage is TRBJ2-1; D ambiguous. Germline V gives CDR1 SGHAT, CDR2 FQNNGV. V lost 5 bases, J lost 7 bases, and 21 bases lay in between. The CDR3 runs to 16 residues. CDR3 sequence (DNA): TGTGCCAGCAGCCCGACAACGGGCAGAGGTATGAATGAGCAGTTCTTC. Translating gives CASSPTTGRGMNEQFF.

The sample holds one count of this clone. The CDR3 coding sequence is TGTGCCAGCAGTTTGGTACAGGCTAGCGGGTTCTACGAGCAGTACTTC. It specifies CASSLVQASGFYEQYF. The rearrangement uses TRBV27 and TRBJ2-7, with TRBD2 matching over 8 bases. V lost 3 bases and J lost 3; bases outside the gene matches: 10. Looked up from germline, CDR1 is MNHEY and CDR2 is SMNVEV (reference sequence). The CDR3 runs to 16 residues.

The chain combines TRBV2 with TRBJ2-7; perhaps TRBD2 as D (5 bases). Germline lookup yields CDR1 SNHLY and CDR2 FYNNEI. CDR3 length: 13 residues. The germline V and J ends were trimmed by 7 bases and 2 bases, with 12 bases remaining between them. As DNA, the CDR3 is TGTGCCAGCAAAAGCGGATACACCTACGAGCAGTACTTC. This encodes CASKSGYTYEQYF.